This TCR beta chain derives from a study of CD8 T cells in ankylosing spondylitis. Study observations and caveats: Past research had described some motif variants in reactive arthritis synovial fluid and blood.

MiXCR, run by TCRdb on the 5' RACE reads, gives a single entry per CDR3 protein. The table lists about 240,000 distinct CDR3 sequences, about 10% of them singletons, with roughly 2.5% in the top ten. This clonotype was seen at least ten times. Its antigen is not identified. The receptor comes from a male donor with ankylosing spondylitis or in good health (not recorded which). Sequencing input: blood, either unsorted or a sorted T cell fraction (not recorded which).

The CDR3: CASSRLDRNTEAFF. DNA of the CDR3: TGTGCCAGCAGCCGACTCGACAGGAACACTGAAGCTTTCTTT. V and J are TRBV14 and TRBJ1-1, with D perhaps TRBD1 (5 bases). Between the trimmed V and J ends, which lost 4 bases and 1 base, there was a span of 10 bases. Germline V gene lookup returns CDR1 SGHDN and CDR2 FVKESK. The CDR3 contains 14 residues. Based on the CDR3 plus reference TRBV14 and TRBJ1-1, the full variable domain is EAGVTQFPSHSVIEKGQTVTLRCDPISGHDNLYWYRRVMGKEIKFLLHFVKESKQDESGMPNNRFLAERTGGTYSTLKVQPAELEDSGVYFCASSRLDRNTEAFFGQGTRLTVV.